Listed here are 27 T cell receptor beta chains from one sample, sequenced in a study of Ad26.COV2.S vaccination and SARS-CoV-2 variants. Libraries were prepared by immunoSEQ multiplex PCR; TCRdb keeps only in-frame clonotypes and omits some of them. The table shows about 350,000 clones, with about nine tenths occurring only once. Treatment reported: around 19 received Ad26.COV2.S at low or high dose, single or two shots; a few received placebo; per-sample allocation not given. Sampling happened 63 days after the first vaccine or placebo injection. Sequenced here: peripheral blood, sampled in a trial of Ad26.COV2.S vaccine versus placebo. All receptors come from a person aged 18-60 years who received the Ad26.COV2.S COVID-19 vaccine or a placebo.

This clone has just one count. This sequence joins TRBV7-6 and TRBJ1-5; 8 nucleotides match TRBD1. The trim removed 5 bases at V and 5 bases at J, leaving 8 bases unmatched. Germline V gives CDR1 SGHVS, CDR2 FNYEAQ. The CDR3 contains 15 residues. The CDR3 here is CASSIGQGSDQPQHF. The CDR3 DNA is TGTGCCAGCAGCATCGGACAGGGAAGCGATCAGCCCCAGCATTTT.

The chain combines TRBV6-2 or TRBV6-3 with TRBJ1-1; the D is unclear. Per germline, CDR1 MNHEY and CDR2 SVGEGT. There are 15 residues in the CDR3. Trimming cost V 5 bases and J 5 bases, with 18 bases left between them. DNA for the CDR3: TGTGCCAGCAGTCGAGCGTCGGAGGGTGTGACTGAAGCTTTCTTT. As protein: CASSRASEGVTEAFF.

This chain connects TRBV28 to TRBJ1-1, with D possibly TRBD1 on 6 matching bases. Germline loops: CDR1 MDHEN, CDR2 SYDVKM. This CDR3 comprises 15 residues. The ends were cut back, 3 bases at V and 7 bases at J, with 18 bases in the middle. The CDR3 region is CASSLRGQLIIEAFF. For the CDR3, the DNA is TGTGCCAGCAGTTTGCGGGGGCAACTCATAATTGAAGCTTTCTTT.

The V and J genes are TRBV19 and TRBJ1-1; D is uncertain. V gave up 6 bases and J gave up 2 bases, with 19 bases separating them. CDR3 length: 16 residues. Per germline, CDR1 LNHDA and CDR2 SQIVND (reference sequence). In nucleotides, the CDR3 is TGTGCCAGTAGGATGAGAATGGCAGCACCTAACACTGAAGCTTTCTTT. Translating gives CASRMRMAAPNTEAFF.

The CDR3 nucleotides read TGTGCCAGCACCCCCAGCGGGTTCGGGGAGCTGTTTTTT. Its protein is CASTPSGFGELFF. The gene calls are TRBV12-3 or TRBV12-4 and TRBJ2-2, with D possibly being TRBD2 (6 bases). The CDR3 is 13 amino acids. Trimming left V 7 bases short and J 7 bases short, with 13 bases between.

The genes are TRBV19 and TRBJ1-5, with TRBD1 matching over 8 bases. The CDR3 is 14 amino acids. J gave up 3 bases and V 6 bases, and 4 bases lay outside the gene matches. Germline CDR1 reads LNHDA; CDR2 reads SQIVND (reference sequence). CDR3 nucleotides: TGTGCCAGTAGCCTGGGACAGGCCAATCAGCCCCAGCATTTT. Residues: CASSLGQANQPQHF.

V and J are TRBV5-6 and TRBJ2-7; D possibly corresponds to TRBD1 (6 bases). This CDR3 spans 14 amino acids. Germline-derived CDR1 and CDR2 are SGHDT and YYEEEE. V was clipped by 0 bases and J by 2 bases, with 9 bases between them. The CDR3 coding sequence is TGTGCCAGCAGCTTGGGACAGGACACCTACGAGCAGTACTTC. Translation: CASSLGQDTYEQYF.

The chain is built from TRBV6-4 and TRBJ2-7; 7 bases agree with TRBD2. The CDR3 loop spans 14 amino acids. Per the germline V gene, CDR1 is MRHNA and CDR2 is SNTAGT. The junction had 5 bases not matched to a gene; V was cut back by 3 bases and J by 3 bases. CDR3 sequence: CASSEGGVIYEQYF. CDR3 nucleotides: TGTGCCAGCAGTGAGGGGGGGGTTATCTACGAGCAGTACTTC.

The rearrangement links TRBV6-6 to TRBJ2-7; 7 nucleotides align to TRBD1. J lost 1 base, V lost 7 bases, and 4 bases had no gene match. The length of the CDR3 is 13 residues. The germline V gene has CDR1 MNHNY and CDR2 SVGAGI (reference sequence). The CDR3 DNA sequence: TGTGCCAGCAAAGAGACAGGGTCCTACGAGCAGTACTTC. Residues: CASKETGSYEQYF.

V gene TRBV19 combines with J gene TRBJ2-7, with D perhaps matching TRBD2 (6 bases). CDR3 length equals 14 residues. Germline loops: CDR1 LNHDA, CDR2 SQIVND (reference sequence). V was pared by 2 bases and J by 3 bases, with 11 bases between. For the CDR3, the DNA is TGTGCCAGTAGTATATTCTTCGGGGGCTACGAGCAGTACTTC. It yields the protein CASSIFFGGYEQYF.

A word on this clone: A read error may produce the germline difference seen at one junction end. The genes are TRBV20-1 and TRBJ2-7; TRBD1 aligns across 7 bases. The germline V gene encodes CDR1 DFQATT and CDR2 SNEGSKA (reference sequence). This CDR3 has 11 residues. CDR3 in DNA: TGCAGTGCTAGGCGACAGGGACACACGGTGTTC. This encodes CSARRQGHTVF.

The genes are TRBV7-7 and TRBJ1-4; perhaps TRBD1 as D (6 bases). The CDR3 spans 16 residues. The germline V gene has CDR1 SSHAT and CDR2 FNYEAQ (reference sequence). The V end was cut by 5 bases, the J end by 5 bases, with 18 bases between. CDR3 protein: CASSPLGVGGNEKLFF. Written as DNA, the CDR3 is TGTGCCAGCAGCCCCCTGGGAGTAGGGGGAAATGAAAAACTGTTTTTT.

This chain connects TRBV4-3 to TRBJ2-1; 10 bases align to TRBD2. This CDR3 contains 17 residues. Germline V CDR1 and CDR2: LGHNA, YSLEER. V lost 2 bases and J lost 6; bases outside the gene matches: 10. The CDR3 nucleotides are TGCGCCAGCAGCCAAAGAGGAGGACTAGCGGAGCGCAATGAGCAGTTCTTC. Its translation: CASSQRGGLAERNEQFF.

This clone was seen only once. The gene calls are TRBV6-2 or TRBV6-3 and TRBJ1-5; 11 nucleotides line up with TRBD1. Trimming took 2 bases from V and 1 from J; bases not matched to a gene: 4. Germline V gene data show CDR1 as MNHEY and CDR2 as SVGEGT. This CDR3 is built from 17 residues. The CDR3 DNA is TGTGCCAGCAGTTACAGGACAGGGGGCGGAAGCAATCAGCCCCAGCATTTT. Its protein product is CASSYRTGGGSNQPQHF.

On this clone itself: Other DNA variants within this sample encode the same CDR3. V and J are TRBV4-3 and TRBJ2-6, with no clear D. The germline V and J ends were trimmed by 1 base and 0 bases, with 7 bases remaining between them. The CDR3 consists of 16 residues. The V gene's germline CDR1 is LGHNA and CDR2 YSLEER. CDR3 coding DNA: TGCGCCAGCAGCCAAGCTGGGGTCTCTGGGGCCAACGTCCTGACTTTC. This encodes CASSQAGVSGANVLTF.

This chain connects TRBV27 to TRBJ1-5; D is perhaps TRBD1 (5 bases). Deletions cut 2 bases from V and 6 bases from J, with 8 bases between. The CDR3 loop spans 13 amino acids. Germline lookup yields CDR1 MNHEY and CDR2 SMNVEV (reference sequence). The DNA for the CDR3 is TGTGCCAGCAGTTTAGACAGAGGTCAGCCCCAGCATTTT. As protein: CASSLDRGQPQHF.

In its sample, this clone was seen a few times. The V call is TRBV12-3 or TRBV12-4, the J call TRBJ2-7; TRBD1 matches at 9 bases. V dropped 3 bases and J dropped 3; count of bases not matched to a gene: 0. CDR3 length equals 13 residues. The CDR3 reads CASSLTGGYEQYF. The CDR3 region has the DNA TGTGCCAGCAGTTTGACAGGGGGCTACGAGCAGTACTTC.

The rearrangement uses TRBV6-2 or TRBV6-3 and TRBJ1-5; D may be TRBD1 (6 bases). Germline V gene sequence: CDR1 MNHEY, CDR2 SVGEGT. Trimming stripped 2 bases from V and 1 base from J, with 24 bases between. CDR3 length equals 20 residues. The CDR3 is CASSYGRGKSFSKSNQPQHF. The CDR3 DNA reads TGTGCCAGCAGTTACGGCAGGGGCAAATCCTTCTCGAAGAGCAATCAGCCCCAGCATTTT.

V gene TRBV7-9 combines with J gene TRBJ1-3; 7 bases are a match to TRBD1. Losses at the gene ends were 4 bases for V and 0 bases for J; bases not matched to a gene: 9. The CDR3 runs to 17 residues. CDR1 and CDR2 from the germline V gene are SEHNR and FQNEAQ (reference sequence). CDR3 nucleotides: TGTGCCAGCAGCTCATGGACAGGCCGAATCTCTGGAAACACCATATATTTT. Translated: CASSSWTGRISGNTIYF. Combining the CDR3 with reference TRBV7-9 and TRBJ1-3 gives the whole variable domain DTGVSQNPRHKITKRGQNVTFRCDPISEHNRLYWYRQTLGQGPEFLTYFQNEAQLEKSRLLSDRFSAERPKGSFSTLEIQRTEQGDSAMYLCASSSWTGRISGNTIYFGEGSWLTVV.

This clone was detected only once. The chain has TRBV11-3 and TRBJ2-5, with D unresolved. Per the germline V gene, CDR1 is SGHNT and CDR2 is YENEEA. V was pared by 1 base and J by 5 bases, with 8 bases between. There are 13 residues in the CDR3. The CDR3 nucleotides read TGTGCCAGCAGCTTAGGGCCGCGCGAGACCCAGTACTTC. This sequence encodes CASSLGPRETQYF. The variable domain in full, completed from reference TRBV11-3 and TRBJ2-5, reads EAGVVQSPRYKIIEKKQPVAFWCNPISGHNTLYWYLQNLGQGPELLIRYENEEAVDDSQLPKDRFSAERLKGVDSTLKIQPAELGDSAVYLCASSLGPRETQYFGPGTRLLVL.

This clone has a single count. The rearrangement links TRBV5-4 to TRBJ2-3, with TRBD2 matching 10 bases. The J segment lost 3 bases and the V segment lost 4 bases, leaving 11 bases of the junction unmatched. The CDR3 runs to 17 residues. Germline V gene data show CDR1 as SGHNT and CDR2 as YYREEE (reference sequence). The CDR3 reads CASSRGASGGSTDTQYF. CDR3 in DNA: TGTGCCAGCAGCCGAGGGGCTAGCGGGGGTAGTACAGATACGCAGTATTTT.

This chain links TRBV4-3 with TRBJ1-1; D unresolved. V lost 3 bases and J lost 5, with 10 bases in between. This CDR3 spans 13 amino acids. The germline V gene encodes CDR1 LGHNA and CDR2 YSLEER. Here the CDR3 DNA reads TGCGCCAGCAGCCATACATTGGATACTGAAGCTTTCTTT. Amino acids: CASSHTLDTEAFF.

The chain links TRBV4-3 to TRBJ1-1; D remains unclear. V lost 1 base and J lost 4, with 10 bases in between. The CDR3 has 14 residues. The germline gives CDR1 LGHNA, CDR2 YSLEER. DNA of the CDR3: TGCGCCAGCAGCCAAGGGGAGGGAGGCACTGAAGCTTTCTTT. Its protein is CASSQGEGGTEAFF.

The rearrangement joins TRBV11-2 to TRBJ1-5; the match to TRBD1 covers 9 bases. Germline V CDR1 and CDR2: SGHAT, FQNNGV. With V trimmed by 1 base and J by 6 bases, 7 bases remained unmatched. This CDR3 comprises 16 residues. CDR3 protein: CASSLVAGQGSQPQHF. The CDR3 nucleotides read TGTGCCAGCAGCTTAGTTGCAGGACAGGGGAGTCAGCCCCAGCATTTT.

This chain uses TRBV18 with TRBJ1-4; D not resolved. Trimming took off 6 bases at V and 6 bases at J, with 20 bases between the two ends. The CDR3 is 16 residues long. Germline CDR1 reads KGHSH; CDR2 reads LQKENI. CDR3 region: CASSLRAAQAYEKLFF. The CDR3 bases are TGTGCCAGCTCTCTAAGGGCGGCTCAGGCCTATGAAAAACTGTTTTTT.

This chain links TRBV6-6 with TRBJ1-3; possible D gene TRBD1, 5 bases. Germline CDR1 and CDR2: MNHNY and SVGAGI (reference sequence). This CDR3 has 16 amino acids. V was clipped by 5 bases and J by 2 bases, with 16 bases between them. The chain's CDR3 is CASSRTGVRPGNTIYF. CDR3 nucleotides: TGTGCCAGCAGTCGAACGGGGGTACGGCCTGGAAACACCATATATTTT.

The chain couples TRBV9 to TRBJ2-3; 11 bases match TRBD2. CDR3 size: 16 residues. Trimming cost V 4 bases and J 2 bases; bases outside gene matches: 6. Looked up from germline, CDR1 is SGDLS and CDR2 is YYNGEE. CDR3 in amino acids: CASSFSSGGNTDTQYF. CDR3 DNA sequence: TGTGCCAGCAGCTTTTCTAGCGGGGGGAACACAGATACGCAGTATTTT.